The clone carrying this TCR beta chain was observed a handful of times. No antigen is known for it. Per germline, CDR1 MNHNY and CDR2 SVGAGI (reference sequence). The V gene lost 10 bases and the J gene lost 2 bases, with 18 bases spanning the gap. CDR3 length equals 15 residues. This specimen belongs to a study of early T cells in non-severe SARS-CoV-2 infection. Study-wide context: Whole-blood bulk RNA, unsorted, was sequenced, and chains were unpaired. Overall study findings and caveats: Matching with VDJdb favored anti-spike CD8 responses (missing private and CD4 specificities).

Unique molecular identifiers were attached to individual cDNA molecules. A single record per CDR3 protein comes from TCRdb applying MiXCR to the 5' RACE reads. The sample yields around 56,000 distinct CDR3 sequences, less than 15% seen once. The sequence came from an adult who was a healthcare worker with PCR-confirmed SARS-CoV-2 infection or an uninfected control (not recorded which). The chain employs TRBV6-6 and TRBJ1-3, with TRBD1 as a possible D gene (6 bases). Sequencing used whole blood, obtained at baseline. The CDR3 loop is CATTIGQLPGNTIYF. Written as DNA, the CDR3 is TGTGCCACCACCATCGGACAGCTACCTGGAAACACCATATATTTT.